A selection of T cell receptor beta chains follows, all from one sample in a study of shared clonotypes between healthy human individuals. The assay was immunoSEQ multiplex PCR, and TCRdb's table has in-frame clones only and misses some. The data contain around 600,000 clones, roughly 96% of them singletons. Specimen: naive CD8+ T cells sorted from blood. All receptors derive from a woman in her 30s in good health. CDR3s include the opening cysteine and the closing phenylalanine or tryptophan. D genes are given only for firm matches. Only part of the rows carry a size: once, few, many, or a class if the clone is expanded.

- TRBD2 TRBJ2-7 TRBV4-2 TGTGCCAGCAGTAGGCTAGCGGGACCCGACGAGCAGTACTTC CASSRLAGPDEQYF
- - TRBJ2-7 TRBV7-6 TGTGCCAGCAGCTTAGAGCCTAGAAGCGACGAGCAGTACTTC CASSLEPRSDEQYF
- - TRBJ2-5 TRBV4-1 TGCGCCAGCAGCCAACAACCGGGGCCTCGGGGGGAGACCCAGTACTTC CASSQQPGPRGETQYF
- TRBD2 TRBJ2-7 TRBV5-4 TGTGCCAGCATCAGGCGGGGGAGATACGAGCAGTACTTC CASIRRGRYEQYF
- - TRBJ1-3 TRBV7-9 TGTGCCAGCAGCCCCCAGGGGTTAGATGGAAACACCATATATTTT CASSPQGLDGNTIYF
- - TRBJ2-7 TRBV7-9 TGTGCCAGCAGCTCAGGACAGTCCTACGAGCAGTACTTC CASSSGQSYEQYF
- - TRBJ1-1 TRBV11-2 TGTGCCAGCAGCTTCCCGGGGAGGAACACTGAAGCTTTCTTT CASSFPGRNTEAFF
- TRBD1 TRBJ2-7 TRBV4-2 TGTGCCAGCAGCCAAACAACCTGGACAGGGGGCGTCGAGCAGTACTTC CASSQTTWTGGVEQYF
- - TRBJ2-7 TRBV28 TGTGCCAGCAGTTTTTCCGCTGGTGAGCAGTACTTC CASSFSAGEQYF
- - TRBJ1-1 TRBV13 TGTGCCAGCAGCTTAGGAGGGGGAGTTACTGAAGCTTTCTTT CASSLGGGVTEAFF
- TRBD2 TRBJ2-2 TRBV4-1 TGCGCCAGCAGCCAAGATCTGGCGGGAGGGTTCACCGGGGAGCTGTTTTTT CASSQDLAGGFTGELFF
few - TRBJ2-2 TRBV27 TGTGCCAGCAGTTCGGCCGGGGAGCTGTTTTTT CASSSAGELFF
- TRBD2 TRBJ2-3 TRBV10-1 TGCGCCAGCAGTGAGACCCCCTCGACTAGCGGAATCACAGATACGCAGTATTTT CASSETPSTSGITDTQYF
once - TRBJ2-2 TRBV5-1 TGCGCCAGCAGCTTGGGGCGTACCGGGGAGCTGTTTTTT CASSLGRTGELFF
- TRBD1 TRBJ1-1 TRBV4-1 TGCGCCAGCAGCCAAGGACAGGGTGAAGCTTTCTTT CASSQGQGEAFF
once TRBD2 TRBJ2-3 TRBV30 TGTGCCTGGAGTGTAGGACTAGCGGGAGCGGATACGCAGTATTTT CAWSVGLAGADTQYF
- - TRBJ1-5 TRBV2 TGTGCCAGCAGTGAAGCAGGACAACCCCAGCATTTT CASSEAGQPQHF
- - TRBJ1-2 TRBV21-1 TGTGCCAGCAGCGCCCGGCGTTACTCAGCCCGAGGGGGCTACACCTTC CASSARRYSARGGYTF
- - TRBJ2-3 TRBV10-3 TGTGCCATCAGTGACACACCCCCAGGAGATACGCAGTATTTT CAISDTPPGDTQYF
- - TRBJ2-1 TRBV7-8 TGTGCCAGCAGCCCTGGAGGGGGGAGCTCCTACAATGAGCAGTTCTTC CASSPGGGSSYNEQFF
- TRBD2 TRBJ2-3 TRBV10-3 TGTGCCATCAGTGTAGTGACGGCTAGCGGGGATATAAGCACAGATACGCAGTATTTT CAISVVTASGDISTDTQYF
- - TRBJ2-7 TRBV11-2 TGTGCCAGCAGCTTAGACTCCAGGTCCTCCTACGAGCAGTACTTC CASSLDSRSSYEQYF
- - TRBJ1-2 TRBV5-6 TGTGCCAGCAGCTTGGGGGATTCTAACTATGGCTACACCTTC CASSLGDSNYGYTF
- - TRBJ1-2 TRBV21-1 TGTGCCAGCAGCAAAGCCCAGGGGGCAGGTTCTAACTATGGCTACACCTTC CASSKAQGAGSNYGYTF
- - TRBJ2-6 TRBV2 TGTGCCAGCAGTGAAGCGCTTCGGGCAGTCGTCTTTACTGGGGCCAACGTCCTGACTTTC CASSEALRAVVFTGANVLTF
- - TRBJ1-1 TRBV19 TGTGCCAGTAGTATCCGTCGGGATGCTGGCACTGAAGCTTTCTTT CASSIRRDAGTEAFF
few TRBD1 TRBJ2-3 TRBV27 TGTGCCAGCAGCCCTGCCCCGACAGGGTTCGCAGATACGCAGTATTTT CASSPAPTGFADTQYF
- TRBD2 TRBJ2-7 TRBV5-1 TGCGCCAGCAGCTTGGAGGGCGGAGCGGGAGGGCACCAGGAGCAGTACTTC CASSLEGGAGGHQEQYF